This T cell receptor (beta chain) was documented in a study of identical twins. Study-wide results and caveats: Beta out-of-frame sequences displayed a weaker excess of sharing between twins.

Concerning this clonotype itself: Its antigen is not identified.

Template switching added a universal primer site, and cDNA bore unique molecular identifiers. Via MiXCR, TCRdb re-called the 5' RACE reads, giving one row per CDR3 protein. The data hold about 920,000 distinct CDR3 sequences, with approximately 13% observed a single time. The sample was also reused in another study, on yellow fever vaccine responses in identical twins.

The sample consisted of PBMCs. This TCR was sampled from a woman younger than 35 in good health.

CDR3 sequence reads: CASTPGETQYF. The CDR3 DNA follows: TGTGCCAGCACCCCGGGCGAGACCCAGTACTTC. V usage is TRBV7-9 and J usage is TRBJ2-5; D gene uncertain. The CDR3 spans 11 residues. V lost 7 bases, J lost 5 bases, and 8 bases lay in between. Germline CDR1 is SEHNR and CDR2 is FQNEAQ (reference sequence).